These T cell receptor beta chains were read from a single sample in a study of OX40 agonist ivuxolimab in advanced cancers. This table comes from immunoSEQ multiplex PCR, and its TCRdb copy is limited to in-frame clones, with some not included. This sample yields some 100,000 clones, of which under 95% are seen a single time; 0.5% to 0.65% belongs to the top ten. Sequences were derived from CD4+ or CD8+ T cells sorted from blood, sampled in a trial of the OX40 agonist ivuxolimab. The receptor set was obtained from an adult with an advanced solid tumor such as melanoma, head and neck, liver or kidney cancer. Each CDR3 is given with its conserved first and last residue. The D gene is left open where the match is weak. The size of a clone is reported for some rows only, either as once, few or many, or as a class for expanded clones.

V gene,J gene,D gene,clone size,CDR3 DNA,CDR3 protein
TRBV6-1,TRBJ1-2,NA,NA,TGTGCCAGCAGTGAAATGGGGTTCATTAACTATGGCTACACCTTC,CASSEMGFINYGYTF
TRBV2,TRBJ2-1,NA,once,TGTGCCAGCGGTCGGGACTCAAAAGCTGGTGAGCAGTTCTTC,CASGRDSKAGEQFF
TRBV7-9,TRBJ2-2,TRBD1,NA,TGTGCCAGCAGCTTAGGCATGACAGGGGCATCGAACACCGGGGAGCTGTTTTTT,CASSLGMTGASNTGELFF
TRBV6-5,TRBJ2-5,TRBD1,NA,TGTGCCAGCAGTCGGGGACAGCAAGAGACCCAGTACTTC,CASSRGQQETQYF
TRBV19,TRBJ2-1,TRBD2,NA,TGTGCCAGTAGGACTAGCGAGAGCCCTGGGGATGAGCAGTTCTTC,CASRTSESPGDEQFF
TRBV4-3,TRBJ2-5,NA,NA,TGCGCCAGCAGCCAAGATAGGGCAGAGACCCAGTACTTC,CASSQDRAETQYF
TRBV4-3,TRBJ2-1,TRBD2,NA,TGCGCCAGCAGCCAAGACCCTACTAGCGGTTACAATGAGCAGTTCTTC,CASSQDPTSGYNEQFF
TRBV5-1,TRBJ2-3,TRBD2,NA,TGCGCCAGCAGCCCCCGATCCGGGACTAGCCTTGATACGCAGTATTTT,CASSPRSGTSLDTQYF
TRBV5-4,TRBJ2-2,TRBD1,few,TGTGCCAGCAGCTCAAAGGACAGGTTCGGTACCGGGGAGCTGTTTTTT,CASSSKDRFGTGELFF
TRBV5-1,TRBJ2-3,TRBD1,NA,TGCGCCAGCAGGCAGGGGGCCACAGATACGCAGTATTTT,CASRQGATDTQYF
TRBV7-2,TRBJ2-7,TRBD2,NA,TGTGCCAGCAGCTTTAGCGGGATTAAGAACGAGCAGTACTTC,CASSFSGIKNEQYF
TRBV7-3,TRBJ2-2,TRBD1,NA,TGTGCCAGCAGCCCACGACAGGGACAGACCGGGGAGCTGTTTTTT,CASSPRQGQTGELFF
TRBV28,TRBJ2-2,NA,NA,TGTGCCAGCAGTTTAACAGGGAACACCGGGGAGCTGTTTTTT,CASSLTGNTGELFF
TRBV5-4,TRBJ1-2,TRBD1,NA,TGTGCCAGCAGCTTGCGGGACAGGGATCCGTATGGCTACACCTTC,CASSLRDRDPYGYTF
TRBV9,TRBJ1-4,NA,NA,TGTGCCAGCAGCGTAAGACCCAGCGATGAAAAACTGTTTTTT,CASSVRPSDEKLFF
TRBV2,TRBJ2-3,TRBD2,NA,TGTGCCAGCAGTGCCAGCGGGGGTGGGACAGATACGCAGTATTTT,CASSASGGGTDTQYF
TRBV9,TRBJ2-5,NA,NA,TGTGCCAGCAGCGTAGAGGCAACACAAGAGACCCAGTACTTC,CASSVEATQETQYF
TRBV14,TRBJ1-2,NA,few,TGTGCCAGCAGCAAGCAGGCGAGTGGCTACACCTTC,CASSKQASGYTF
TRBV7-2,TRBJ2-2,NA,once,TGTGCCAGCAGCTCCCGAGGCGGGGAGCTGTTTTTT,CASSSRGGELFF
TRBV11-3,TRBJ2-6,NA,NA,TGTGCCAGCAGCTCCGAAGGGGCTGGGGCCAACGTCCTGACTTTC,CASSSEGAGANVLTF
TRBV5-6,TRBJ2-2,NA,NA,TGTGCCAGCAGCCCCAGGACCGGGGAGCTGTTTTTT,CASSPRTGELFF
TRBV7-2,TRBJ2-3,TRBD2,NA,TGTGCCAGCAGCCCCGGGACTAGCGGGAGCTCAGATACGCAGTATTTT,CASSPGTSGSSDTQYF
TRBV2,TRBJ2-1,TRBD1,NA,TGTGCCAGAACAACGGCAGGGGGCAATGAGCAGTTCTTC,CARTTAGGNEQFF
TRBV4-2,TRBJ2-5,NA,NA,TGTGCCAGCAGCCGTGGGAGTAAGGAGACCCAGTACTTC,CASSRGSKETQYF
TRBV11-3,TRBJ2-1,NA,NA,TGTGCCAGCAGCTTGGGGGCTAAAAATGAGCAGTTCTTC,CASSLGAKNEQFF
TRBV14,TRBJ2-1,TRBD2,NA,TGTGCCAGCAGCCAAGCCGGGAGGAGGTCCTACAATGAGCAGTTCTTC,CASSQAGRRSYNEQFF
TRBV7-3,TRBJ2-7,NA,NA,TGTGCCAGCAGGGGAGCGAAGACCTACGAGCAGTACTTC,CASRGAKTYEQYF
TRBV27,TRBJ2-3,NA,NA,TGTGCCAGCAGCCGGGGTACAGGTAGCACAGATACGCAGTATTTT,CASSRGTGSTDTQYF
TRBV28,TRBJ2-4,NA,NA,TGTGCCAGCAGGGTCACTCATCTAGCCAAAAACATTCAGTACTTC,CASRVTHLAKNIQYF
TRBV28,TRBJ1-4,TRBD1,NA,TGTGCCAGCCTCAGGGGCGGGACAGGGGGCGAAAAACTGTTTTTT,CASLRGGTGGEKLFF
TRBV7-2,TRBJ2-3,TRBD2,NA,TGTGCCAGCAGCCCCCCAGCGGGAGGGCCCACAGATACGCAGTATTTT,CASSPPAGGPTDTQYF
TRBV4-3,TRBJ2-1,TRBD2,NA,TGCGCCAGCAGCCAAGAAACCCCTAGCGGGAGCCCCAGGGATGAGCAGTTCTTC,CASSQETPSGSPRDEQFF
TRBV11-2,TRBJ2-1,TRBD2,medium-sized,TGTGCCAGCAGCTTAACAAGAGCGGGAGGGCCGGGGAATGAGCAGTTCTTC,CASSLTRAGGPGNEQFF
TRBV18,TRBJ1-3,NA,once,TGTGCCAGCTCACCGGTTTTGTGGGACTCTGGAAACACCATATATTTT,CASSPVLWDSGNTIYF
TRBV27,TRBJ2-1,TRBD2,NA,TGTGCCAGCAGTCCTAAGAGGACTAGCTTGCGGGTAGATGAGCAGTTCTTC,CASSPKRTSLRVDEQFF
TRBV7-2,TRBJ2-7,NA,NA,TGTGCCAGCAGCTTATTAGTTGGGGGTTACGAGCAGTACTTC,CASSLLVGGYEQYF
TRBV13,TRBJ2-6,NA,NA,TGTGCCAGCAGCTTACGAAAAATCTCTGGGGCCAACGTCCTGACTTTC,CASSLRKISGANVLTF
TRBV18,TRBJ1-1,NA,NA,TGTGCCAGCTCACCTCAGGGACCCCGCGGGACTGAAGCTTTCTTT,CASSPQGPRGTEAFF
TRBV29-1,TRBJ2-1,TRBD2,NA,TGCAGCGTTGACCCCGGACTAGCGGGGGATGAGCAGTTCTTC,CSVDPGLAGDEQFF
TRBV30,TRBJ1-2,NA,NA,TGTGCCTGGAGTGTAAATGGTGGGCCCTATGGCTACACCTTC,CAWSVNGGPYGYTF
TRBV2,TRBJ1-4,NA,NA,TGTGCCAGCAGTGCGCTGGGGCGCACGGAAAAACTGTTTTTT,CASSALGRTEKLFF
TRBV4-1,TRBJ1-4,NA,NA,TGCGCCAGCAGCCAAGGGAGGGCAACTAATGAAAAACTGTTTTTT,CASSQGRATNEKLFF
TRBV7-3,TRBJ2-2,NA,NA,TGTGCCAGCAGTTACTCGAACACCGGGGAGCTGTTTTTT,CASSYSNTGELFF
TRBV6-1,TRBJ1-2,TRBD1,NA,TGTGCCAGCATTCAGGGGGACTATGGCTACACCTTC,CASIQGDYGYTF
TRBV28,TRBJ2-1,TRBD1,NA,TGTGCCAGCAGTGGGACAGGGGGCTGGAACAATGAGCAGTTCTTC,CASSGTGGWNNEQFF
TRBV2,TRBJ2-2,TRBD2,NA,TGTGCCAGCCGGGGGGGTGAAACCGGGGAGCTGTTTTTT,CASRGGETGELFF
TRBV6-1,TRBJ1-5,NA,NA,TGTGCCAGCAGGGAGGTTGAACAGCCCCAGCATTTT,CASREVEQPQHF
TRBV2,TRBJ2-5,NA,once,TGTGCCAGCAGTGAGGGAGAGACCCAGTACTTC,CASSEGETQYF
TRBV6-5,TRBJ2-2,NA,NA,TGTGCCAGCAGTCACACCGGGGAGCTGTTTTTT,CASSHTGELFF
TRBV30,TRBJ2-2,NA,NA,TGTGCCTGTGTAGGGACGGCGAACACCGGGGAGCTGTTTTTT,CACVGTANTGELFF